This entry lists 13 T cell receptor beta chains sequenced from one sample in a study of beta chain features in type 1 diabetes listed by TCRdb under 2018. Results and caveats for the whole study, not just this receptor: Type 1 diabetes patients showed a moderate but significant shortening of TCRB CDR3 length in all four CD4+ subsets.

The receptor library was made with the immunoSEQ multiplex PCR assay. The entire amount of isolated RNA was reverse transcribed using the High Capacity cDNA Reverse Transcription Kit, so the sequenced TCRB transcripts were expressed ones. TCRdb holds this immuneACCESS table with in-frame rearrangements only. Some clones are missing; in checked studies, unresolved V genes explain under half, and the rest has no known cause. This sample gives approximately 260,000 clones in total; roughly 22% of them show up just once. The top ten clones comprise 0.025% to 0.035% of the sample. What these receptors recognize is not known. Specimen: naive CD4+ T cells from blood. The meaning of the sample's cell subset or site label: true naive CD4+ T cells. The receptor source for this set is a middle-aged woman with type 1 diabetes.

This clone was counted only a few times. The chain couples TRBV2 to TRBJ1-1, with 8 positions matching TRBD1. CDR1 and CDR2 from the germline V gene are SNHLY and FYNNEI. This CDR3 spans 14 amino acids. The V and J ends lost 5 bases and 1 base, in that order; junction bases with no gene match: 3. This CDR3 is CASSSGQANTEAFF. Written as DNA, the CDR3 is TGTGCCAGCAGTTCGGGACAGGCGAACACTGAAGCTTTCTTT. The full variable domain, with the rest looked up from reference TRBV2 and TRBJ1-1, is EPEVTQTPSHQVTQMGQEVILRCVPISNHLYFYWYRQILGQKVEFLVSFYNNEISEKSEIFDDQFSVERPDGSNFTLKIRSTKLEDSAMYFCASSSGQANTEAFFGQGTRLTVV.

J is TRBJ2-2 and V is TRBV29-1, with a weak D call TRBD2 (6 bases). Trimming removed 4 bases from V and 1 base from J, with 10 bases in between. The CDR3 contains 14 residues. Germline V gene lookup returns CDR1 SQVTM and CDR2 ANQGSEA. The CDR3 DNA follows: TGCAGCGTTGGTAGCGGACTGAACACCGGGGAGCTGTTTTTT. As protein: CSVGSGLNTGELFF.

The chain uses TRBV19 and TRBJ2-5; TRBD2 matches at 9 bases. Germline V CDR1 and CDR2: LNHDA, SQIVND (reference sequence). This CDR3 has 17 amino acids. J gave up 1 base and V 5 bases, and 11 bases lay outside the gene matches. As DNA, the CDR3 is TGTGCCAGTAGTCCTCGGGGTAGCGGGAGAAGCCAAGAGACCCAGTACTTC. Its translation is CASSPRGSGRSQETQYF.

The rearrangement uses TRBV15 and TRBJ2-1; TRBD1 is a possible D gene (6 bases). V was pared by 4 bases and J by 9 bases, with 13 bases between. The CDR3 spans 13 residues. Germline assignment: CDR1 LNHNV and CDR2 YYDKDF (reference sequence). CDR3 loop: CATSTSGDGEQFF. The CDR3 DNA follows: TGTGCCACCAGCACCTCAGGGGATGGTGAGCAGTTCTTC.

The chain employs TRBV9 and TRBJ2-1; 12 nucleotides line up with TRBD1. CDR1 and CDR2 from the germline V gene are SGDLS and YYNGEE. J was trimmed by 9 bases and V by 1 base; bases with no gene match: 5. The CDR3 spans 15 residues. CDR3 protein: CASSVLGQGASEQFF. The CDR3 DNA reads as TGTGCCAGCAGCGTATTGGGACAGGGGGCCTCTGAGCAGTTCTTC.

The V and J genes are TRBV28 and TRBJ2-3, with D perhaps matching TRBD1 (6 bases). The CDR3 has 14 amino acids. CDR1 is MDHEN, CDR2 SYDVKM, per germline. V lost 5 bases and J 2 bases, leaving 11 bases between the germline ends. CDR3 in DNA: TGTGCCAGCAGTGCCCGACAGGTCACAGATACGCAGTATTTT. Translating gives CASSARQVTDTQYF.

The chain is built from TRBV29-1 and TRBJ1-1; 8 bases align to TRBD1. This CDR3 has 13 amino acids. The germline gives CDR1 SQVTM, CDR2 ANQGSEA. J lost 7 bases, V lost 5 bases, and 9 bases had no gene match. CDR3 sequence (DNA): TGCAGCGTTCGAGTAGGACAGGGCCTTGAAGCTTTCTTT. Translation gives CSVRVGQGLEAFF.

This clone was counted only a few times. The chain carries TRBV28 and TRBJ2-1; TRBD2 aligns across 15 bases. This CDR3 spans 16 amino acids. The junction had 6 bases not matched to a gene; V was cut back by 5 bases and J by 7 bases. Germline CDR1 MDHEN, CDR2 SYDVKM. CDR3 DNA sequence: TGTGCCAGCAGTCCTAGCGGACTAGCGGGGGGGAATGAGCAGTTCTTC. This gives the protein CASSPSGLAGGNEQFF.

There are a few counts of this clone. V and J are TRBV7-9 and TRBJ2-3, with 8 bases identical to TRBD2. The CDR3 contains 15 residues. Germline CDR1 and CDR2: SEHNR and FQNEAQ (reference sequence). Trimming at V came to 8 bases and at J to 5 bases, leaving 12 bases not matched to a gene. CDR3 in amino acids: CASVSGSRQVDTQYF. DNA of the CDR3: TGTGCCAGCGTCAGCGGGAGCCGGCAGGTAGATACGCAGTATTTT.

This clone was seen only a few times. V is TRBV29-1 and J is TRBJ1-1; TRBD1 aligns across 10 bases. CDR3 length: 13 residues. Germline V gene sequence: CDR1 SQVTM, CDR2 ANQGSEA. V was pared by 7 bases and J by 5 bases, with 7 bases of the junction left unmatched. The CDR3 sequence is CSARQGASTEAFF. The CDR3 bases are TGCAGCGCTCGACAGGGGGCTAGTACTGAAGCTTTCTTT.

This sequence joins TRBV25-1 and TRBJ2-7; D might be TRBD1 (5 bases). Germline CDR1 MGHDK, CDR2 SYGVNS. The germline V and J ends were trimmed by 4 bases and 6 bases, with 13 bases remaining between them. The CDR3 is 13 amino acids. CDR3: CASSVTGEGEQYF. The CDR3 nucleotides are TGTGCCAGCAGTGTAACAGGTGAAGGCGAGCAGTACTTC.

This clone was seen a few times. V usage is TRBV4-3 and J usage is TRBJ2-7; a weak D match, TRBD1 (6 bases). Trimming stripped 1 base from V and 0 bases from J, with 10 bases between. CDR3 length: 15 amino acids. Germline V gene data show CDR1 as LGHNA and CDR2 as YSLEER. CDR3 residues: CASSQVLGGSYEQYF. For the CDR3, the DNA is TGCGCCAGCAGCCAAGTATTAGGGGGCTCCTACGAGCAGTACTTC.

This chain uses TRBV15 with TRBJ1-6, with D perhaps matching TRBD1 (6 bases). Trimming left V 0 bases short and J 5 bases short, with 8 bases between. CDR1 and CDR2 from the germline V gene are LNHNV and YYDKDF (reference sequence). The length of the CDR3 is 15 residues. In nucleotides, the CDR3 is TGTGCCACCAGCAGAGATCCAGGGGATAATTCACCCCTCCACTTT. Protein product: CATSRDPGDNSPLHF.